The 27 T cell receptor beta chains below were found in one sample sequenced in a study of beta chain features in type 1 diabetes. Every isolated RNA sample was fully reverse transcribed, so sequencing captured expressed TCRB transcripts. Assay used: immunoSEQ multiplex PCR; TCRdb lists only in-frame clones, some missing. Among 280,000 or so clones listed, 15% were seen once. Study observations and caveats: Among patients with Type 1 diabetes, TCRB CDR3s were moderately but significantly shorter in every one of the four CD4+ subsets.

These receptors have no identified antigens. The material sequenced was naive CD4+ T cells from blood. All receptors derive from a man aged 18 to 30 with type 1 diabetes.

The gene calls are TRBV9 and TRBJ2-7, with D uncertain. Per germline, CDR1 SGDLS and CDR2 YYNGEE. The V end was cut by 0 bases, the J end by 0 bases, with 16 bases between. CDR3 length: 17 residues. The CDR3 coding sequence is TGTGCCAGCAGCGTAGGGGCAGCCACGCCGAACTCCTACGAGCAGTACTTC. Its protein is CASSVGAATPNSYEQYF.

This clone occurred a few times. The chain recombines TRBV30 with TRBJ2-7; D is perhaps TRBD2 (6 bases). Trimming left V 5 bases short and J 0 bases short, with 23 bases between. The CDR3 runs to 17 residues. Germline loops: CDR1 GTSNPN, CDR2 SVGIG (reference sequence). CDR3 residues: CAWRVSGFSFDSYEQYF. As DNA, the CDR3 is TGTGCCTGGCGAGTGAGCGGGTTTAGTTTTGACTCCTACGAGCAGTACTTC.

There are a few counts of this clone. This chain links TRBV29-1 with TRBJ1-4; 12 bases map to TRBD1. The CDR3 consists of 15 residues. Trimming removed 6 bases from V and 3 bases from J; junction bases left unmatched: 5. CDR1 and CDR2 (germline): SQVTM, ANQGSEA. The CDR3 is CSVWDRGHPNEKLFF. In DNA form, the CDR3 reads TGCAGCGTATGGGACAGGGGGCATCCTAATGAAAAACTGTTTTTT.

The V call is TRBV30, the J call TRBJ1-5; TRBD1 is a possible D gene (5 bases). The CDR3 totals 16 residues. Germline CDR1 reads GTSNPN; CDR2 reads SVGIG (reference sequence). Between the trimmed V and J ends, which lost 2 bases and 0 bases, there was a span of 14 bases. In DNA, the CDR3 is TGTGCCTGGAGTCCACTAAGGGGAGGTAGCAATCAGCCCCAGCATTTT. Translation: CAWSPLRGGSNQPQHF.

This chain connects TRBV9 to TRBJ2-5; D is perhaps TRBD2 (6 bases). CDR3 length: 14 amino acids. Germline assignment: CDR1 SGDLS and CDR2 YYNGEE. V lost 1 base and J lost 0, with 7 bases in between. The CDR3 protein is CASSVSGDQETQYF. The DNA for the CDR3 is TGTGCCAGCAGCGTATCGGGGGACCAAGAGACCCAGTACTTC.

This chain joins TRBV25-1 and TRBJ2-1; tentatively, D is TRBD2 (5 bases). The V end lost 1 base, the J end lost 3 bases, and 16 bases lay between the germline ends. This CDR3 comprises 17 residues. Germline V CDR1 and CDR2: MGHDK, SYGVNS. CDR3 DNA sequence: TGTGCCAGCAGTGAATCTGGCGGAGCGGAGAACTACAATGAGCAGTTCTTC. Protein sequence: CASSESGGAENYNEQFF.

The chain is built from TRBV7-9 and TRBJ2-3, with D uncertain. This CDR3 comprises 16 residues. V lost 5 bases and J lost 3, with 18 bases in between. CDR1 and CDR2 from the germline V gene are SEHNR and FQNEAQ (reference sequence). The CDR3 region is CASSIIMSSRTDTQYF. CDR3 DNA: TGTGCCAGCAGCATTATAATGAGCTCCCGGACAGATACGCAGTATTTT.

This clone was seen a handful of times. CDR3 sequence reads: CASSLGIADTGELFF. The CDR3 DNA sequence: TGCGCCAGCTCGTTAGGGATAGCGGACACCGGGGAGCTGTTTTTT. V and J are TRBV5-1 and TRBJ2-2, with D perhaps TRBD2 (6 bases). Germline assignment: CDR1 SGHRS and CDR2 YFSETQ. This CDR3 has 15 residues. Trimming shortened V by 7 bases and J by 3 bases, and 16 bases separated the two germline ends.

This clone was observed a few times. The CDR3 bases are TGTGCCAGCAGCAAATCCACGGGGTTCCCCTACGAGCAGTACTTC. The encoded protein is CASSKSTGFPYEQYF. The chain links TRBV21-1 to TRBJ2-7; TRBD2 is the table's D call and was not checked against the DNA. TRBV21-1 is a documented pseudogene. This CDR3 contains 15 residues.

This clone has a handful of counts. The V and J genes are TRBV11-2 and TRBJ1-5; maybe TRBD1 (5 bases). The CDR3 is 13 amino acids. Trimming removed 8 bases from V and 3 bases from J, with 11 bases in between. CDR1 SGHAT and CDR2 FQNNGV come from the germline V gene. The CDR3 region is CASAGLPNQPQHF. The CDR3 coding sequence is TGTGCCAGCGCAGGGTTACCCAATCAGCCCCAGCATTTT.

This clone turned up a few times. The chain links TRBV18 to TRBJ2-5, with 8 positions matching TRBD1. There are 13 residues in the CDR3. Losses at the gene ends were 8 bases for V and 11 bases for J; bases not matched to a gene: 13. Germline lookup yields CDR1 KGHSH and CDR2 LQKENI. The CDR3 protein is CASMGQGAWEQYF. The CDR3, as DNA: TGTGCCAGCATGGGGCAGGGGGCGTGGGAGCAGTACTTC.

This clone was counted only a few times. This CDR3 reads CASSPGGTIYF. Written as DNA, the CDR3 is TGTGCCAGCAGCCCCGGCGGCACCATATATTTT. V is TRBV11-2 and J is TRBJ1-3; D gene ambiguous. The germline V gene encodes CDR1 SGHAT and CDR2 FQNNGV. The V and J ends lost 5 bases and 9 bases respectively, with 8 bases between them. The CDR3 totals 11 residues.

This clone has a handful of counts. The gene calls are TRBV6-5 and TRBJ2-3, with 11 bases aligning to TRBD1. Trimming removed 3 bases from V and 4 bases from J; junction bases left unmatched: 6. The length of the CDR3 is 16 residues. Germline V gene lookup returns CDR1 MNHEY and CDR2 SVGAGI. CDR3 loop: CASSYPGTGGPDTQYF. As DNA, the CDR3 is TGTGCCAGCAGTTATCCAGGGACAGGGGGGCCAGATACGCAGTATTTT.

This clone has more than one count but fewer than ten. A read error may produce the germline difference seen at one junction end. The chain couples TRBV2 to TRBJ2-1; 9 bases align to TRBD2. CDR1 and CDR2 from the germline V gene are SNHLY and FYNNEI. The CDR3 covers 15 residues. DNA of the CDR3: TGTGCCAGCAGCGAAGGGTTAGCGGGAGTTGATGAGCAGTTCTTC. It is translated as CASSEGLAGVDEQFF.

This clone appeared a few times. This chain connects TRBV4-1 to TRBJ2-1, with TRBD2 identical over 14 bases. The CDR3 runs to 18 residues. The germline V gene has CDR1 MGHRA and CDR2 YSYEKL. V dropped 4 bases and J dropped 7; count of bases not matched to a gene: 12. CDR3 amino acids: CASSREMPGLAGVNEQFF. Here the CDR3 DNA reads TGCGCCAGCAGCCGAGAGATGCCGGGACTAGCGGGAGTGAATGAGCAGTTCTTC.

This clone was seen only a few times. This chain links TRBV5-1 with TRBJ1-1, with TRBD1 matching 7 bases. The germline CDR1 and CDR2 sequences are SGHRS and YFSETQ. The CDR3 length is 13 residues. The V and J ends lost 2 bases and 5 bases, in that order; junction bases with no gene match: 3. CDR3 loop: CASSLQGQTEAFF. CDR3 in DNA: TGCGCCAGCAGCTTACAGGGGCAGACTGAAGCTTTCTTT.

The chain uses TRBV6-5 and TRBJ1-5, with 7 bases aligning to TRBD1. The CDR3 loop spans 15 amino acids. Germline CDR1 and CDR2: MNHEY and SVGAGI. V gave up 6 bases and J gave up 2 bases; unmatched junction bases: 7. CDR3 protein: CASRYTGDGNQPQHF. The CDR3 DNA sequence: TGTGCCAGCAGATACACAGGGGACGGCAATCAGCCCCAGCATTTT.

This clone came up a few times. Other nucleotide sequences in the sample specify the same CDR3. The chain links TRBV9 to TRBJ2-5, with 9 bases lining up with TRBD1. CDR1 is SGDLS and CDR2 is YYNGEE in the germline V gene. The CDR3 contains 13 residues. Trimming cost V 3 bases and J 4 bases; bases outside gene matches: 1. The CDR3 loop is CASSADRGETQYF. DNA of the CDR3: TGTGCCAGCAGCGCGGACAGGGGAGAGACCCAGTACTTC.

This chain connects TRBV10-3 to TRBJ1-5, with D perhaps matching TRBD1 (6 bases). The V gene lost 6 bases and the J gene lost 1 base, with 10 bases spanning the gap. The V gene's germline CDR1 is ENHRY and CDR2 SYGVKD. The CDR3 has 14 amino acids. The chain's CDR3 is CAISGTRSNQPQHF. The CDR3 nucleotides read TGTGCCATCAGCGGGACAAGAAGCAATCAGCCCCAGCATTTT.

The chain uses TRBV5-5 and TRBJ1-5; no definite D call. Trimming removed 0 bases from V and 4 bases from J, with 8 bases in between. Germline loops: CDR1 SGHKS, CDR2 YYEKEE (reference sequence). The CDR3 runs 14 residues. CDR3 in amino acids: CASSLVGGNQPQHF. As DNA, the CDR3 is TGTGCCAGCAGCTTGGTGGGAGGAAATCAGCCCCAGCATTTT.

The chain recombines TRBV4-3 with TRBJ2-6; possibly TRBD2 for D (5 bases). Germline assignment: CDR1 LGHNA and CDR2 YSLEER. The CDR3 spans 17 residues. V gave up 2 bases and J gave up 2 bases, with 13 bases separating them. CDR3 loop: CASSQQVGLAGANVLTF. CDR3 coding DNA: TGCGCCAGCAGCCAACAGGTAGGACTGGCTGGGGCCAACGTCCTGACTTTC.

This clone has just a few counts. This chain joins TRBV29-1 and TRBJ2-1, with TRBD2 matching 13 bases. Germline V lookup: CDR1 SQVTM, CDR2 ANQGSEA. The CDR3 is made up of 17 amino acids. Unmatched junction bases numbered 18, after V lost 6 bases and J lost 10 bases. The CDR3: CSVRSVLTSGRVWEQFF. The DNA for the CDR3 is TGCAGCGTCAGAAGCGTGCTTACTAGCGGGAGGGTTTGGGAGCAGTTCTTC.

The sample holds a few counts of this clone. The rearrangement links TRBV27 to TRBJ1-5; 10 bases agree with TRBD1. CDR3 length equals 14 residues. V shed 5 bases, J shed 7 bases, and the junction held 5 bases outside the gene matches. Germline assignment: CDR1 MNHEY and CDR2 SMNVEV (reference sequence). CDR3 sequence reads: CASSAGTGEQPQHF. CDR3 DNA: TGTGCCAGCAGTGCCGGGACAGGGGAACAGCCCCAGCATTTT.

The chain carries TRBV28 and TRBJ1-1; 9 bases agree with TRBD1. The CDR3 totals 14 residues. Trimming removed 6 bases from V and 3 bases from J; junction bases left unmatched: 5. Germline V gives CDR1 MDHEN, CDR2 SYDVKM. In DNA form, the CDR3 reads TGTGCCAGCAGGATACAGGGGGCACACACTGAAGCTTTCTTT. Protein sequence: CASRIQGAHTEAFF.

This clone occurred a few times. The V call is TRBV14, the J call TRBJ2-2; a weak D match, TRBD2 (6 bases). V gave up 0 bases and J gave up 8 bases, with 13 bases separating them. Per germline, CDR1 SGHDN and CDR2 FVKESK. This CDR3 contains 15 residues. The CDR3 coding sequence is TGTGCCAGCAGCCAAGATCGATACGGGAGAGGGGAGCTGTTTTTT. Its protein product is CASSQDRYGRGELFF.

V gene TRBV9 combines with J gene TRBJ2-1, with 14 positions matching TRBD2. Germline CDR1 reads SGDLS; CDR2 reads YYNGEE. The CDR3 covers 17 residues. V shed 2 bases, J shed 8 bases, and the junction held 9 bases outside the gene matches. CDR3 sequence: CASSVMTGLAGVYEQFF. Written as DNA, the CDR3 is TGTGCCAGCAGCGTCATGACGGGACTAGCGGGAGTATATGAGCAGTTCTTC.

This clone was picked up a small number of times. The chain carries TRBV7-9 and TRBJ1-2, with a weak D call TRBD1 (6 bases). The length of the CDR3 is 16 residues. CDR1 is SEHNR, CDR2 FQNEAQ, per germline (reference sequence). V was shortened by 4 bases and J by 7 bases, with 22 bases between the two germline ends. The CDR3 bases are TGTGCCAGCAGCTCTTCCCTTTACGCAGGGGAGGGTGGCTACACCTTC. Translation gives CASSSSLYAGEGGYTF.